What follows are 28 T cell receptor beta chains derived from one specimen sequenced in a study of shared clonotypes between healthy human individuals. Sequencing used immunoSEQ multiplex PCR; TCRdb keeps in-frame clones, though not all of them. The sample gives about 470,000 clones, around 79% of which show up once; roughly 13% is in the top ten. The sample taken for sequencing was PBMCs. Source of these receptors: a woman in her 40s in good health. Some clones in this sample may be carry-over from other donors' samples.

V gene TRBV7-6 combines with J gene TRBJ2-7, with D maybe TRBD2 (5 bases). CDR1 SGHVS and CDR2 FNYEAQ come from the germline V gene. Between the trimmed V and J ends, which lost 5 bases and 7 bases, there was a span of 15 bases. CDR3 length equals 13 residues. CDR3 bases: TGTGCCAGCAGCCCGGTCCGTGGAGGAGAGCAGTACTTC. It is translated as CASSPVRGGEQYF.

With regard to this clone: This CDR3 is also generated by other DNA sequences in the sample. The V and J genes are TRBV5-1 and TRBJ1-5; 7 nucleotides line up with TRBD1. This CDR3 contains 14 residues. Per the germline V gene, CDR1 is SGHRS and CDR2 is YFSETQ. V was clipped by 0 bases and J by 4 bases; unmatched bases: 1. DNA for the CDR3: TGCGCCAGCAGCTTGGCAGGGGGAAATCAGCCCCAGCATTTT. As protein: CASSLAGGNQPQHF. Based on the CDR3 plus reference TRBV5-1 and TRBJ1-5, the full variable domain is KAGVTQTPRYLIKTRGQQVTLSCSPISGHRSVSWYQQTPGQGLQFLFEYFSETQRNKGNFPGRFSGRQFSNSRSEMNVSTLELGDSALYLCASSLAGGNQPQHFGDGTRLSIL.

The genes are TRBV27 and TRBJ2-2; 7 bases are shared with TRBD2. The germline gives CDR1 MNHEY, CDR2 SMNVEV (reference sequence). The length of the CDR3 is 14 residues. After removal of 5 bases from V and 5 bases from J, the junction contained 5 bases not matched to a gene. CDR3 loop: CASSSAGGTGELFF. The CDR3 DNA is TGTGCCAGCAGTAGCGCCGGGGGGACCGGGGAGCTGTTTTTT.

This clone occurred a few times. Different DNA sequences within this sample yield the same CDR3. The chain recombines TRBV7-2 with TRBJ2-3; the D gene is possibly TRBD1 (6 bases). Germline V gene data show CDR1 as SGHTA and CDR2 as FQGNSA. The V gene lost 3 bases and the J gene lost 5 bases, with 15 bases spanning the gap. The CDR3 is 15 residues long. The CDR3 is CASSFTQGLLDTQYF. The CDR3 bases are TGTGCCAGCAGCTTCACACAGGGTTTGTTAGATACGCAGTATTTT. Looking up the rest from reference TRBV7-2 and TRBJ2-3 gives the full variable domain: GAGVSQSPSNKVTEKGKDVELRCDPISGHTALYWYRQSLGQGLEFLIYFQGNSAPDKSGLPSDRFSAERTGGSVSTLTIQRTQQEDSAVYLCASSFTQGLLDTQYFGPGTRLTVL.

The V gene is TRBV6-4, the J gene TRBJ2-3; TRBD1 agrees at 7 bases. The CDR3 spans 17 residues. J gave up 3 bases and V 5 bases, and 14 bases lay outside the gene matches. Germline V lookup: CDR1 MRHNA, CDR2 SNTAGT. CDR3 nucleotides: TGTGCCAGCAGTCCCGGGGCAGGGGGAGTGAGTACAGATACGCAGTATTTT. It is translated as CASSPGAGGVSTDTQYF.

This clone was found a few times. This chain joins TRBV5-1 and TRBJ2-2, with TRBD1 matching 9 bases. V shed 0 bases, J shed 6 bases, and the junction held 6 bases outside the gene matches. This CDR3 has 16 residues. CDR1 SGHRS and CDR2 YFSETQ come from the germline V gene. The CDR3 reads CASSLDRGQLAGELFF. The CDR3 DNA sequence: TGCGCCAGCAGCTTGGACAGGGGGCAGCTTGCCGGGGAGCTGTTTTTT.

V is TRBV9 and J is TRBJ2-3; 14 bases map to TRBD2. The germline V gene encodes CDR1 SGDLS and CDR2 YYNGEE. This CDR3 is built from 21 residues. Germline trimming cut 0 bases from V and 4 bases from J; bases unmatched to any gene: 16. CDR3 sequence: CASSVAGGTSGRLSRPDTQYF. The CDR3 DNA reads TGTGCCAGCAGCGTAGCGGGGGGGACTAGCGGGAGATTGTCTAGGCCAGATACGCAGTATTTT.

This clone was seen more than once but under ten times. CDR3 sequence: CASSSTEYEQYF. CDR3 in DNA: TGTGCCAGCAGTTCCACAGAATACGAGCAGTACTTC. The chain recombines TRBV28 with TRBJ2-7, with D hard to call. CDR3 length: 12 residues. CDR1 is MDHEN and CDR2 is SYDVKM in the germline V gene. Trimming shortened V by 4 bases and J by 4 bases, and 8 bases separated the two germline ends. Full variable domain (rest looked up from reference TRBV28 and TRBJ2-7): DVKVTQSSRYLVKRTGEKVFLECVQDMDHENMFWYRQDPGLGLRLIYFSYDVKMKEKGDIPEGYSVSREKKERFSLILESASTNQTSMYLCASSSTEYEQYFGPGTRLTVT.

The V gene is TRBV28, the J gene TRBJ2-1, with TRBD1 identical over 10 bases. Germline assignment: CDR1 MDHEN and CDR2 SYDVKM. V was clipped by 4 bases and J by 7 bases; unmatched bases: 7. CDR3 length: 15 residues. The CDR3 nucleotides read TGTGCCAGCAGTTCGGAGACAGGGGGCTTGAATGAGCAGTTCTTC. Encoded protein: CASSSETGGLNEQFF. Supplemented by reference TRBV28 and TRBJ2-1, the full variable domain reads DVKVTQSSRYLVKRTGEKVFLECVQDMDHENMFWYRQDPGLGLRLIYFSYDVKMKEKGDIPEGYSVSREKKERFSLILESASTNQTSMYLCASSSETGGLNEQFFGPGTRLTVL.

Only one count was recorded for this clone. This sample includes further DNA sequences coding for the same CDR3. J is TRBJ2-3 and V is TRBV5-1, with a possible D match to TRBD1 (5 bases). The germline CDR1 and CDR2 sequences are SGHRS and YFSETQ. The V end was cut by 0 bases, the J end by 0 bases, with 8 bases between. The CDR3 is made up of 15 amino acids. The CDR3 loop reads CASSLDRTSTDTQYF. The CDR3 coding sequence is TGCGCCAGCAGCTTGGACAGGACGAGCACAGATACGCAGTATTTT.

This clone appeared a few times. The rearrangement links TRBV19 to TRBJ1-5, with D hard to call. V lost 4 bases, J lost 1 base, and 2 bases lay in between. Germline-derived CDR1 and CDR2 are LNHDA and SQIVND (reference sequence). CDR3 length: 12 amino acids. This chain's CDR3 is CASSTSNQPQHF. The DNA for the CDR3 is TGTGCCAGTAGTACGAGCAATCAGCCCCAGCATTTT.

J is TRBJ2-1 and V is TRBV6-5; the match to TRBD2 covers 9 bases. Trimming at V came to 6 bases and at J to 7 bases, leaving 10 bases not matched to a gene. The CDR3 is 15 residues long. Germline CDR1 reads MNHEY; CDR2 reads SVGAGI. The CDR3 DNA reads TGTGCCAGCAGGCCCCGTATAGCGGGAGTGAATGAGCAGTTCTTC. Residues: CASRPRIAGVNEQFF.

V and J are TRBV10-3 and TRBJ1-1, with D unresolved. The germline V and J ends were trimmed by 2 bases and 1 base, with 8 bases remaining between them. The CDR3 runs 14 residues. The germline gives CDR1 ENHRY, CDR2 SYGVKD. The CDR3 nucleotides are TGTGCCATCAGTGAGCCTACAAGGAACACTGAAGCTTTCTTT. Its protein product is CAISEPTRNTEAFF.

The CDR3 DNA reads as TGTGCCAGCAGTTACCGACAGGCCCCCTACGAGCAGTACTTC. This codes for CASSYRQAPYEQYF. The rearrangement joins TRBV27 to TRBJ2-7, with D maybe TRBD1 (6 bases). Per the germline V gene, CDR1 is MNHEY and CDR2 is SMNVEV (reference sequence). The V gene lost 4 bases and the J gene lost 2 bases, with 12 bases spanning the gap. The CDR3 loop spans 14 amino acids.

V usage is TRBV5-1 and J usage is TRBJ2-1; possibly TRBD1 or TRBD2 for D (6 bases each). With 4 bases removed from V and 10 bases from J, the gap between germline ends came to 30 bases. The germline CDR1 and CDR2 sequences are SGHRS and YFSETQ. The CDR3 has 18 amino acids. The CDR3 nucleotides are TGCGCCAGCAGCCCCCGACCGGCCAGGGGTGCCCCTGGAGGGGAGCAGTTCTTC. This gives the protein CASSPRPARGAPGGEQFF.

This rearrangement joins TRBV4-1 to TRBJ2-1; TRBD2 matches at 11 bases. From germline, CDR1 is MGHRA and CDR2 YSYEKL. This CDR3 is 18 amino acids long. Germline trimming cut 2 bases from V and 8 bases from J; bases unmatched to any gene: 14. The CDR3 nucleotides are TGCGCCAGCAGCCAACTAGGACTAGCGGGCCCAGGGAGCGATGAGCAGTTCTTC. Protein: CASSQLGLAGPGSDEQFF.

The chain combines TRBV30 with TRBJ2-3; weak D call: TRBD2 (6 bases). CDR1 and CDR2 from the germline V gene are GTSNPN and SVGIG (reference sequence). The length of the CDR3 is 13 residues. With 3 bases removed from V and 1 base from J, the gap between germline ends came to 8 bases. The CDR3 bases are TGTGCCTGGAGGGTAGCGGGCACAGATACGCAGTATTTT. Translating it yields CAWRVAGTDTQYF.

This clone occurred a few times. This chain connects TRBV5-1 to TRBJ2-7, with 9 bases matching TRBD2. Looked up from germline, CDR1 is SGHRS and CDR2 is YFSETQ. The CDR3 runs 14 residues. Losses at the gene ends were 1 base for V and 4 bases for J; bases not matched to a gene: 3. CDR3 DNA: TGCGCCAGCAGCTTGTTCCTAGCGGGATACGAGCAGTACTTC. It encodes CASSLFLAGYEQYF.

The V gene is TRBV4-1, the J gene TRBJ2-5; D unresolved. Trimming took off 1 base at V and 1 base at J, with 7 bases between the two ends. Germline V gene sequence: CDR1 MGHRA, CDR2 YSYEKL. This CDR3 region has 14 residues. CDR3 in DNA: TGCGCCAGCAGCCAAGCCGGCAGCCAAGAGACCCAGTACTTC. This gives the protein CASSQAGSQETQYF.

With regard to this clone: Relative to the germline gene, one junction end is altered; a read error may explain this. The gene calls are TRBV7-7 and TRBJ1-3, with unresolved D. The CDR3 length is 13 residues. The germline V gene encodes CDR1 SSHAT and CDR2 FNYEAQ (reference sequence). The CDR3 DNA follows: TGTGCTAGCAGTGGAAACTCTGGAAACACCATATATTTT. Translating gives CASSGNSGNTIYF.

The chain has TRBV5-1 and TRBJ2-1, with 8 bases fitting TRBD2. After removal of 2 bases from V and 6 bases from J, the junction contained 1 base not matched to a gene. The CDR3 loop spans 13 amino acids. CDR1 and CDR2 from the germline V gene are SGHRS and YFSETQ. This CDR3 is CASSFLAGNEQFF. CDR3 DNA sequence: TGCGCCAGCAGCTTCCTAGCGGGCAATGAGCAGTTCTTC. Drawing the rest from reference TRBV5-1 and TRBJ2-1, the complete variable domain is KAGVTQTPRYLIKTRGQQVTLSCSPISGHRSVSWYQQTPGQGLQFLFEYFSETQRNKGNFPGRFSGRQFSNSRSEMNVSTLELGDSALYLCASSFLAGNEQFFGPGTRLTVL.

Turning to this clone: Germline is not matched at one junction end, which may reflect a read error. The genes are TRBV7-7 and TRBJ2-5; perhaps D is TRBD1 or TRBD2 (6 bases each). Germline V lookup: CDR1 SSHAT, CDR2 FNYEAQ (reference sequence). The CDR3 loop spans 14 amino acids. The CDR3 protein is CASSLLGGGETQYF. The CDR3 nucleotides are TGTGCTAGCAGCTTGTTGGGGGGCGGGGAGACCCAGTACTTC.

J is TRBJ2-3 and V is TRBV11-1; D unclear. This CDR3 is built from 13 residues. Trimming removed 3 bases at V and 2 bases at J, with 6 bases between. CDR1 and CDR2 from the germline V gene are SGHAT and FQDESV (reference sequence). This chain's CDR3 is CASSLWDTDTQYF. The DNA for the CDR3 is TGTGCCAGCAGCTTGTGGGACACAGATACGCAGTATTTT.

The chain recombines TRBV10-1 with TRBJ2-2, with D possibly being TRBD1 (5 bases). The CDR3 is made up of 15 amino acids. V gave up 0 bases and J gave up 3 bases, with 8 bases separating them. Germline V lookup: CDR1 WNHNN, CDR2 SYGVQD (reference sequence). The CDR3 DNA is TGCGCCAGCAGTGAGTCGAAGGGGTACACCGGGGAGCTGTTTTTT. The encoded protein is CASSESKGYTGELFF.

The chain has TRBV19 and TRBJ2-5; TRBD1 is a possible D gene (6 bases). Trimming removed 3 bases from V and 2 bases from J, with 13 bases in between. The CDR3 loop spans 15 amino acids. Germline CDR1 and CDR2: LNHDA and SQIVND (reference sequence). CDR3 DNA sequence: TGTGCCAGTAGTATGACGGCGGACAGACAAGAGACCCAGTACTTC. Residues: CASSMTADRQETQYF.

The chain combines TRBV10-3 with TRBJ2-1, with a tentative D call TRBD2 (6 bases). V was pared by 5 bases and J by 3 bases, with 11 bases between. The CDR3 is 14 residues long. Per germline, CDR1 ENHRY and CDR2 SYGVKD. CDR3 sequence: CAISNRDFYNEQFF. The CDR3 nucleotides read TGTGCCATCAGTAACCGGGACTTCTACAATGAGCAGTTCTTC.

V and J are TRBV20-1 and TRBJ2-5, with D possibly matching TRBD1 (5 bases). The V end was cut by 4 bases, the J end by 4 bases, with 7 bases between. The CDR3 runs 11 residues. Germline V gives CDR1 DFQATT, CDR2 SNEGSKA (reference sequence). The CDR3 is CSAIRVETQYF. The CDR3 DNA sequence: TGCAGTGCTATCAGGGTAGAGACCCAGTACTTC.

The chain uses TRBV30 and TRBJ1-2; possibly TRBD1 for D (5 bases). The CDR3 runs 13 residues. Germline CDR1 and CDR2: GTSNPN and SVGIG (reference sequence). V lost 2 bases and J 5 bases, leaving 12 bases between the germline ends. The CDR3 nucleotides read TGTGCCTGGAGTCCCGGGACGGGGTATGGCTACACCTTC. Its protein is CAWSPGTGYGYTF.